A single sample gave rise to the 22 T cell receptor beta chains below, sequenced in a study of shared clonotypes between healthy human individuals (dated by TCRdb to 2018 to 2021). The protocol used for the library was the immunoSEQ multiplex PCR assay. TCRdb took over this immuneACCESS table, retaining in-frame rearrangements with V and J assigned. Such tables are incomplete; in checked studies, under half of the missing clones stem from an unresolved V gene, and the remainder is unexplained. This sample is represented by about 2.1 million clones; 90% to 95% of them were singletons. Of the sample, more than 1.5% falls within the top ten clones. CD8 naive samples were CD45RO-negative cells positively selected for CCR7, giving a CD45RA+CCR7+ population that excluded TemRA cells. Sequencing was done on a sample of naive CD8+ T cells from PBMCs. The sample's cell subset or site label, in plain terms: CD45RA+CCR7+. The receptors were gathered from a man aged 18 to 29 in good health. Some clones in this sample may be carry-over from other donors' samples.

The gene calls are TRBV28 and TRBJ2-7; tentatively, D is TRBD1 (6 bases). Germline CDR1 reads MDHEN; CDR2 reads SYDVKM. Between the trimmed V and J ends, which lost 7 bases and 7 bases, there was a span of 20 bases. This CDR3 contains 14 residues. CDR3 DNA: TGTGCCAGCAACGTCAGGGGTCGTGAAGGTGAGCAGTACTTC. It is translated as CASNVRGREGEQYF.

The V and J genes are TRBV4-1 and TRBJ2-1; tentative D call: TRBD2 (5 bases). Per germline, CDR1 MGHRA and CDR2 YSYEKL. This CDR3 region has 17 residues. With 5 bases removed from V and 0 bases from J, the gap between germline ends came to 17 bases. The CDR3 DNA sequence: TGCGCCAGCAGCGACCTCGGCGGGCCGAGCTCCTACAATGAGCAGTTCTTC. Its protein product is CASSDLGGPSSYNEQFF.

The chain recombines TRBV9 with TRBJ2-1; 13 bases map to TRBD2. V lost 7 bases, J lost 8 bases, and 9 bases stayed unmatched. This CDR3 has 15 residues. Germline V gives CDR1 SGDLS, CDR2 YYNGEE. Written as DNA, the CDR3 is TGTGCCAGCTACCCAGGACTAGCGGGAGTGGATGAGCAGTTCTTC. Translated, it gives CASYPGLAGVDEQFF.

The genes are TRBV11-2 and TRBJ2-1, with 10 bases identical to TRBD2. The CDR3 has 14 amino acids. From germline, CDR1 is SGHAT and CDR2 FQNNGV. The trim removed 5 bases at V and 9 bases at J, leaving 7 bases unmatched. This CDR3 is CASSLVLAGGEQFF. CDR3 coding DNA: TGTGCCAGCAGCCTGGTATTAGCGGGAGGTGAGCAGTTCTTC.

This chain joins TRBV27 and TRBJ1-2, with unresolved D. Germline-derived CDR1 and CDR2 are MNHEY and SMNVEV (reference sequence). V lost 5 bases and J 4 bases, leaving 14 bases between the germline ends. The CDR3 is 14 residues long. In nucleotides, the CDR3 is TGTGCCAGCAGTCCCCCAGGCGGTTCCTATGGCTACACCTTC. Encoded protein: CASSPPGGSYGYTF.

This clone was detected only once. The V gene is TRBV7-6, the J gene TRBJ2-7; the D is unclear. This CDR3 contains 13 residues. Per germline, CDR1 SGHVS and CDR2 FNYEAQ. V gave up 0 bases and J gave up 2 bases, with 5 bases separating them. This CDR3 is CASSLASAYEQYF. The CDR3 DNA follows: TGTGCCAGCAGCTTAGCCAGTGCCTACGAGCAGTACTTC.

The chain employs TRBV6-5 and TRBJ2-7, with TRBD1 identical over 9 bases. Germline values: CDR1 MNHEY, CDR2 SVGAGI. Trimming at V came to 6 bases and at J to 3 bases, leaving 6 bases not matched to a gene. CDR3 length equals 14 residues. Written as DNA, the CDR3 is TGTGCCAGCAGCCACCGACAGGGGGTCTACGAGCAGTACTTC. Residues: CASSHRQGVYEQYF.

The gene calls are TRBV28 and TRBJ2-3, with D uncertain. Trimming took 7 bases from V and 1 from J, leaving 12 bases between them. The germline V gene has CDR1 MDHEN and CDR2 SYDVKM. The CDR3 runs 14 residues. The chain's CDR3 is CASTPRSGTDTQYF. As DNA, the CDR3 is TGTGCCAGCACCCCTCGTTCTGGCACAGATACGCAGTATTTT.

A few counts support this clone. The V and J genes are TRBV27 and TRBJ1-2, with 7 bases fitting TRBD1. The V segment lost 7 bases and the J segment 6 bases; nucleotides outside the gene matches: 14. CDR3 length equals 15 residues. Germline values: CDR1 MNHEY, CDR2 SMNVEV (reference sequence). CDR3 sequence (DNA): TGTGCCAGCACCCAACGACAGGGACTTGTTAATGGCTACACCTTC. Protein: CASTQRQGLVNGYTF.

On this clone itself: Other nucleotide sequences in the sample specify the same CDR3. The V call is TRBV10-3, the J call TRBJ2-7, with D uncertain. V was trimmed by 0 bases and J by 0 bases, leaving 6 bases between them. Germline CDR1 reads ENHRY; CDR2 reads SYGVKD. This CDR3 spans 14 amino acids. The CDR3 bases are TGTGCCATCAGTGAGTCCGGCAGCTCCTACGAGCAGTACTTC. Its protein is CAISESGSSYEQYF.

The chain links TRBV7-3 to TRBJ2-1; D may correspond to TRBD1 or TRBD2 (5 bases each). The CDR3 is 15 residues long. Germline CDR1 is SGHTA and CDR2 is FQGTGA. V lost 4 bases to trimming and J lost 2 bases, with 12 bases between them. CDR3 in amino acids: CASSSRDGAYNEQFF. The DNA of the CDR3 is TGTGCCAGCAGCTCTCGGGACGGAGCCTACAATGAGCAGTTCTTC.

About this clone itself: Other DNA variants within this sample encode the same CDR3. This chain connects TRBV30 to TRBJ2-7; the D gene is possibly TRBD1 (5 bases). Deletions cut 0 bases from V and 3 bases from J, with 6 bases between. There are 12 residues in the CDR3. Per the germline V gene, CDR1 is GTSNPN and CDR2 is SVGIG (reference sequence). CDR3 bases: TGTGCCTGGAGTGTAGGGGTCTACGAGCAGTACTTC. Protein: CAWSVGVYEQYF. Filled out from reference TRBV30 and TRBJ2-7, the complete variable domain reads SQTIHQWPATLVQPVGSPLSLECTVEGTSNPNLYWYRQAAGRGLQLLFYSVGIGQISSEVPQNLSASRPQDRQFILSSKKLLLSDSGFYLCAWSVGVYEQYFGPGTRLTVT.

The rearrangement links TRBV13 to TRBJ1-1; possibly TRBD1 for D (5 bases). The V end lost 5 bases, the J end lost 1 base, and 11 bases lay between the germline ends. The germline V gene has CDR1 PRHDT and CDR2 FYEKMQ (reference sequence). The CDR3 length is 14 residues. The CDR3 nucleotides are TGTGCCAGCAGCCCCAGGGAGCCGAACACTGAAGCTTTCTTT. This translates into CASSPREPNTEAFF.

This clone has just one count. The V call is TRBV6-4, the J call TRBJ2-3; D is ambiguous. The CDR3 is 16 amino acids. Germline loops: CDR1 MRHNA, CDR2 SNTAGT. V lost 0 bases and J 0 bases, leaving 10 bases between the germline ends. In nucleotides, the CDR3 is TGTGCCAGCAGTGACTCTTCGGGTCGGAGCACAGATACGCAGTATTTT. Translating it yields CASSDSSGRSTDTQYF.

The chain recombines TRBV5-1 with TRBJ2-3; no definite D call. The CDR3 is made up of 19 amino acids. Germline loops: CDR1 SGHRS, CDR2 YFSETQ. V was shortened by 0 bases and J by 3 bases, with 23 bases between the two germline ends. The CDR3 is CASSLVTLREARRTDTQYF. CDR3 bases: TGCGCCAGCAGCTTGGTTACCCTTCGTGAGGCCAGAAGAACAGATACGCAGTATTTT.

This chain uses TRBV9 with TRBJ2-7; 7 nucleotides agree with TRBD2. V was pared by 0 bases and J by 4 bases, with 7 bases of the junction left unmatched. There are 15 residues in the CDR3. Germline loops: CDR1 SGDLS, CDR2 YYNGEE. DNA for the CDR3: TGTGCCAGCAGCGTAGAGGGTAGCGGGTTATACGAGCAGTACTTC. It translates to CASSVEGSGLYEQYF. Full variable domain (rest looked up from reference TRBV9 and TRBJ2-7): DSGVTQTPKHLITATGQRVTLRCSPRSGDLSVYWYQQSLDQGLQFLIQYYNGEERAKGNILERFSAQQFPDLHSELNLSSLELGDSALYFCASSVEGSGLYEQYFGPGTRLTVT.

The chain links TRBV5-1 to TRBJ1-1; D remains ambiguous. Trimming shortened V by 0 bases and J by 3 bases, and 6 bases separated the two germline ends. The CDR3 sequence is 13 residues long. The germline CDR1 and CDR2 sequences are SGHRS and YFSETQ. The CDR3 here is CASSLDGYTEAFF. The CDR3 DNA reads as TGCGCCAGCAGCTTGGATGGTTACACTGAAGCTTTCTTT.

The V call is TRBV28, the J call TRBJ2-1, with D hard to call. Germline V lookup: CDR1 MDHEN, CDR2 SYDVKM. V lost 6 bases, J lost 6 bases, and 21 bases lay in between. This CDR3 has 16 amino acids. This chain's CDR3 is CASSRRLQKIGNEQFF. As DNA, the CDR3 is TGTGCCAGCAGCCGACGATTGCAGAAAATAGGCAATGAGCAGTTCTTC.

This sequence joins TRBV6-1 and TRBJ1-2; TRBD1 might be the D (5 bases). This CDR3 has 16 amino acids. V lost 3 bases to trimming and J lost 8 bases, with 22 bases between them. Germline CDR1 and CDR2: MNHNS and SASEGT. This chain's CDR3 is CASSDRSVGAFWGYTF. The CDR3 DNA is TGTGCCAGCAGTGATCGATCCGTCGGGGCCTTTTGGGGCTACACCTTC.

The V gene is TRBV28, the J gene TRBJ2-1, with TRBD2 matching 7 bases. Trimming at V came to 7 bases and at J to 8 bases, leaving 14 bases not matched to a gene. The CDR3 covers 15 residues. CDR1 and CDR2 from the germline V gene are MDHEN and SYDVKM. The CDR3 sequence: CASNLSGGRKDEQFF. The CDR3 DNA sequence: TGTGCCAGCAACCTTTCGGGCGGGAGAAAGGATGAGCAGTTCTTC.

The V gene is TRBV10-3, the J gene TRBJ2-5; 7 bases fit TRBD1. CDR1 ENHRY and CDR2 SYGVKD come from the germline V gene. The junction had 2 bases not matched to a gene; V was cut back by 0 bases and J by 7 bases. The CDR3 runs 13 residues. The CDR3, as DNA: TGTGCCATCAGTGAGTCAAGGACAGGGACCCAGTACTTC. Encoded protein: CAISESRTGTQYF.

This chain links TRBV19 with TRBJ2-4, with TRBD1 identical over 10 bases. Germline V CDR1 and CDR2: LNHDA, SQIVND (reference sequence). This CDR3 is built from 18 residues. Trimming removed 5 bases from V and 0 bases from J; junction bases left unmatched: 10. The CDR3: CASSVLRDRGIAKNIQYF. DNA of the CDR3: TGTGCCAGTAGTGTCCTCCGGGACAGGGGAATAGCCAAAAACATTCAGTACTTC.